This T cell receptor beta chain is drawn from a study of T cells in Graves' hyperthyroidism and ophthalmopathy. Findings and limits, study-wide: Among thyroid clonotypes expanded above 0.001, most also appeared in blood.

Template material for amplifying TCR beta CDR3 regions consisted of RNA transcripts. An initial round of RT-PCR targeting the TCR CDR3 relied on the HTBI primer set. TCRdb called the multiplex PCR reads again in MiXCR, with one record for every CDR3 protein. The data contain 200,000 to 250,000 distinct CDR3 sequences, approximately 16% of them singletons. V shed 6 bases, J shed 2 bases, and the junction held 12 bases outside the gene matches. CDR1 MNHEY and CDR2 SMNVEV come from the germline V gene (reference sequence). This CDR3 region has 16 residues. This clonotype has at least ten counts. Its antigen is not identified. Diagnoses were established using clinical symptoms, serum thyroxine and TRAb, thyroid ultrasound and orbital computed tomography.

The J gene is TRBJ1-1, the V gene TRBV27, with 7 bases that match TRBD1. The receptor's source is a man between 35 and 55 years old with Graves' hyperthyroidism. Sequencing input: blood. The CDR3 loop reads CASRSDRSATNTEAFF. CDR3 DNA sequence: TGTGCCAGCAGATCGGACAGGTCGGCCACCAACACTGAAGCTTTCTTT.